This is a list of T cell receptor beta chains from one sample in a study of blood T cell repertoires in COVID-19. Libraries were prepared by immunoSEQ multiplex PCR; TCRdb keeps only in-frame clonotypes and omits some of them. Counted here are a few hundred thousand clones, about 81% occurring once; the ten biggest clones make up under 4.5%. The specimen was PBMCs or T cells enriched from blood (not recorded which). The receptor source for this set is a man in his thirties or forties with acute COVID-19. CDR3s include the opening cysteine and the closing phenylalanine or tryptophan. The D gene is left open where the match is weak. Size values are once, few and many counts, or a class for expanded clones, and some rows have none.

TRBJ2-2 TRBV6-1 - 15 - CASSESVENTGELFF TGTGCCAGCAGTGAAAGTGTAGAGAACACCGGGGAGCTGTTTTTT
TRBJ2-2 TRBV29-1 once 17 - CSVDPGGTGVDTGELFF TGCAGCGTTGACCCCGGAGGGACGGGGGTCGACACCGGGGAGCTGTTTTTT
TRBJ2-1 TRBV3-1/TRBV3-2 few 15 TRBD1 CASSSTGDSMNEQFF TGTGCCAGCAGCTCCACAGGGGATTCAATGAATGAGCAGTTCTTC
TRBJ1-2 TRBV7-9 - 13 - CASSFPEAYGYTF TGTGCCAGCAGCTTCCCCGAGGCCTATGGCTACACCTTC
TRBJ1-1 TRBV6-5 - 15 - CASSYGRRVNTEAFF TGTGCCAGCAGTTATGGGAGACGAGTGAACACTGAAGCTTTCTTT
TRBJ1-5 TRBV6-1 once 15 TRBD1 CASSELARGLSSWHF TGTGCCAGCAGTGAATTAGCCAGGGGGCTCTCGTCGTGGCATTTT
TRBJ1-2 TRBV6-1 - 14 - CASSEQAGHYGYTF TGTGCCAGCAGTGAACAGGCAGGCCACTATGGCTACACCTTC
TRBJ1-5 TRBV6-1 - 14 TRBD1 CASFGQGLVQPQHF TGTGCCAGCTTTGGACAGGGGTTAGTTCAGCCCCAGCATTTT
TRBJ1-4 TRBV18 - 15 TRBD1 CASSPGQVDNEKLFF TGTGCCAGCTCACCAGGACAGGTTGATAATGAAAAACTGTTTTTT
TRBJ1-2 TRBV7-6 - 15 - CASSLLAGGDYGYTF TGTGCCAGCAGCTTACTGGCCGGGGGGGACTATGGCTACACCTTC
TRBJ1-2 TRBV5-1 once 14 - CASSLESGDYGYTF TGCGCCAGCAGCTTGGAATCCGGGGACTATGGCTACACCTTC
TRBJ1-2 TRBV10-3 - 12 - CAISAGVGGYTF TGTGCCATCAGTGCAGGGGTGGGTGGCTACACCTTC
TRBJ1-6 TRBV7-2 - 15 - CASSAYRVGNSPLHF TGTGCCAGCAGCGCATACAGGGTGGGCAATTCACCCCTCCACTTT
TRBJ1-5 TRBV14 few 13 - CASSRGPNQPQHF TGTGCCAGCAGCCGGGGGCCTAATCAGCCCCAGCATTTT
TRBJ2-3 TRBV10-2 - 14 TRBD2 CASNTLAEPDTQYF TGCGCCAGCAACACCCTAGCGGAACCAGATACGCAGTATTTT
TRBJ1-1 TRBV7-9 once 11 - CASSPLLEAFF TGTGCCAGCAGCCCCCTCCTTGAAGCTTTCTTT
TRBJ2-2 TRBV5-1 - 14 TRBD2 CASSYLADTGELFF TGTGCCAGCAGTTACCTAGCGGACACCGGGGAGCTGTTTTTT
TRBJ2-1 TRBV7-9 - 13 - CASTPGASNEQFF TGTGCCAGCACCCCTGGGGCCTCCAATGAGCAGTTCTTC
TRBJ1-4 TRBV7-9 - 14 TRBD1 CASSSQGAGEKLFF TGTGCCAGCAGCTCCCAGGGGGCCGGGGAAAAACTGTTTTTT
TRBJ1-1 TRBV9 - 15 - CASSVGGRLNTEAFF TGTGCCAGCAGCGTAGGAGGCCGACTGAACACTGAAGCTTTCTTT
TRBJ1-2 TRBV18 - 18 - CASSPPRNLGHPNYGYTF TGTGCCAGCTCACCACCTAGGAATCTAGGACACCCTAACTATGGCTACACCTTC
TRBJ1-3 TRBV6-5 - 15 TRBD1 CASTRQGASGNTIYF TGTGCCAGCACCCGACAGGGGGCGAGTGGAAACACCATATATTTT
TRBJ1-4 TRBV5-1 few 14 - CASSLAATNEKLFF TGCGCCAGCAGCTTGGCAGCAACTAATGAAAAACTGTTTTTT
TRBJ2-2 TRBV6-5 - 15 - CASSPPRGRTGELFF TGTGCCAGCAGTCCGCCCAGGGGAAGAACCGGGGAGCTGTTTTTT
TRBJ1-1 TRBV27 - 15 TRBD1 CASSSRGRTNTEAFF TGTGCCAGCAGTAGCAGGGGGCGGACGAACACTGAAGCTTTCTTT
TRBJ1-1 TRBV4-2 - 15 TRBD1 CASSQRQGLLTEAFF TGTGCCAGCAGCCAGAGACAGGGCTTATTGACTGAAGCTTTCTTT
TRBJ2-2 TRBV19 - 14 - CASSFDTYTGELFF TGTGCCAGTAGTTTTGACACGTACACCGGGGAGCTGTTTTTT
TRBJ1-6 TRBV11-3 - 16 - CASSSGVEGFNSPLHF TGTGCCAGCAGCTCCGGGGTAGAAGGGTTTAATTCACCCCTCCACTTT
TRBJ1-6 TRBV19 once 15 - CASQRVSSYNSPLHF TGTGCCAGTCAGAGGGTCAGCTCCTATAATTCACCCCTCCACTTT
TRBJ2-3 TRBV5-1 - 16 TRBD1 CASSFETGGAVDTQYF TGCGCCAGCAGCTTCGAGACAGGGGGCGCAGTAGATACGCAGTATTTT
TRBJ1-1 TRBV4-3 few 15 - CASSQGSSSTTEAFF TGCGCCAGCAGCCAAGGCTCCTCAAGCACCACTGAAGCTTTCTTT
TRBJ1-1 TRBV3-1/TRBV3-2 - 14 TRBD1 CASSQTGGSTEAFF TGTGCCAGCAGCCAAACAGGGGGCAGTACTGAAGCTTTCTTT
TRBJ1-2 TRBV28 many 13 TRBD1 CASSVRDRDGYTF TGTGCCAGCAGTGTCCGGGACAGGGATGGCTACACCTTC
TRBJ1-1 TRBV2 few 14 TRBD1 CASSPGQANTEAFF TGTGCCAGCAGCCCCGGACAGGCGAACACTGAAGCTTTCTTT
TRBJ2-5 TRBV18 few 14 - CASSPQGLWETQYF TGTGCCAGCTCTCCCCAGGGTTTGTGGGAGACCCAGTACTTC
TRBJ1-3 TRBV19 - 14 - CASSDGGSGNTIYF TGTGCCAGTTCCGACGGCGGCTCTGGAAACACCATATATTTT
TRBJ1-2 TRBV7-2 - 15 - CASSPQPATVSGYTF TGTGCCAGCAGCCCACAACCCGCGACAGTAAGTGGCTACACCTTC
TRBJ1-5 TRBV6-5 - 13 - CACGTLSNQPQHF TGTGCCTGCGGGACGTTGAGCAATCAGCCCCAGCATTTT
TRBJ2-1 TRBV6-5 - 13 - CASSYSSGYEQFF TGTGCCAGCAGTTACTCGAGCGGGTATGAGCAGTTCTTC